This T cell receptor beta chain was sequenced in a study of OX40 agonist ivuxolimab in advanced cancers. At the level of the study: Of the participants, 40% to 50% had some prior anti-PD-1, anti-PD-L1 or anti-CTLA-4 therapy, which was allowed. Study-wide points: Partly responding patients at 0.1-3.0 mg/kg showed some of the smallest clonal expansion. Within 6 weeks, CD4+ and CD8+ blood T cells expanded clonally at 0.1 to 3.0 mg/kg.

Of note for this clone: Its antigen is not identified.

Generated by immunoSEQ multiplex PCR, the TCRdb table keeps only in-frame clones and is missing some. The sample has tens of thousands of clones, roughly 90% seen once. The germline V gene encodes CDR1 SGHDT and CDR2 YYEEEE. The V end lost 5 bases, the J end lost 5 bases, and 17 bases lay between the germline ends. This CDR3 has 15 amino acids. The genes are TRBV5-6 and TRBJ2-1; maybe TRBD1 (5 bases). This clonotype originated in an adult with an advanced solid tumor such as melanoma, head and neck, liver or kidney cancer. The sample was CD4+ or CD8+ T cells sorted from blood, taken in a trial of the OX40 agonist ivuxolimab. This chain's CDR3 is CASSTQGANHNEQFF. The CDR3, as DNA: TGTGCCAGCAGTACGCAAGGGGCAAACCACAATGAGCAGTTCTTC.